The rows below give T cell receptor beta chains drawn from one sample of a study of response to subunit inactivated influenza vaccine. MiXCR was run by TCRdb on the RT-PCR reads, yielding one entry per CDR3 protein. The profile shows 860,000 or so distinct CDR3 sequences, around 20% of them singletons. The specimen was PBMCs from blood, collected about 5 days after vaccination. These receptors were taken from a man aged 50-59 years who received an inactivated influenza vaccine. Each CDR3 is given with its conserved first and last residue. D genes are given only for firm matches. Part of the rows lack a size; the others show once, few, many or a class for expanded clones.

d_call: TRBD1
clone_size: few
v_call: TRBV14
j_call: TRBJ1-1
cdr3_aa: CASSLQGARVTEAFF
cdr3_nt: TGTGCCAGCAGCCTCCAGGGGGCTCGGGTCACTGAAGCTTTCTTT

d_call: .
clone_size: few
v_call: TRBV4-1
j_call: TRBJ2-7
cdr3_aa: CASSQVQNSYEQYF
cdr3_nt: TGCGCCAGCAGCCAAGTTCAGAACTCCTACGAGCAGTACTTC

d_call: TRBD2
clone_size: .
v_call: TRBV20-1
j_call: TRBJ2-1
cdr3_aa: CSATHLAGGPNNEQFF
cdr3_nt: TGCAGTGCCACCCATTTAGCGGGAGGGCCAAACAATGAGCAGTTCTTC

d_call: .
clone_size: .
v_call: TRBV6-2/TRBV6-3
j_call: TRBJ1-1
cdr3_aa: CASSYSYQGLGTEAFF
cdr3_nt: TGTGCCAGCAGTTACTCATACCAGGGGTTGGGAACTGAAGCTTTCTTT

d_call: TRBD1
clone_size: .
v_call: TRBV3-1
j_call: TRBJ1-1
cdr3_aa: CASSQDRGRTEAFF
cdr3_nt: TGTGCCAGCAGCCAAGACAGGGGGCGTACTGAAGCTTTCTTT

d_call: TRBD2
clone_size: few
v_call: TRBV4-2
j_call: TRBJ2-2
cdr3_aa: CASSPRGEGTNTGELFF
cdr3_nt: TGTGCCAGCAGCCCCCGGGGGGAGGGTACGAACACCGGGGAGCTGTTTTTT

d_call: .
clone_size: .
v_call: TRBV5-1
j_call: TRBJ2-4
cdr3_aa: CASSFVGRTKNIQYF
cdr3_nt: TGCGCCAGCAGCTTCGTGGGACGGACCAAAAACATTCAGTACTTC

d_call: TRBD1
clone_size: few
v_call: TRBV4-1
j_call: TRBJ2-7
cdr3_aa: CASSQPGQGGIYEQYF
cdr3_nt: TGCGCCAGCAGCCAACCGGGACAGGGAGGGATTTACGAGCAGTACTTC

d_call: TRBD2
clone_size: .
v_call: TRBV25-1
j_call: TRBJ2-7
cdr3_aa: CASSEFGSGGYEQYF
cdr3_nt: TGTGCCAGCAGTGAATTTGGTAGCGGGGGCTACGAGCAGTACTTC

d_call: TRBD1
clone_size: .
v_call: TRBV10-3
j_call: TRBJ2-7
cdr3_aa: CAISETGTGSYEQYF
cdr3_nt: TGTGCCATCAGTGAGACCGGGACAGGGAGCTACGAGCAGTACTTC

d_call: .
clone_size: few
v_call: TRBV12-3/TRBV12-4
j_call: TRBJ1-2
cdr3_aa: CASALYESVTF
cdr3_nt: TGTGCCAGCGCCCTATACGAGTCGGTCACCTTC

d_call: .
clone_size: .
v_call: TRBV12-3/TRBV12-4
j_call: TRBJ1-6
cdr3_aa: CASSFQLVSPLHF
cdr3_nt: TGTGCCAGCAGTTTCCAGTTGGTTTCACCCCTCCACTTT

d_call: TRBD1
clone_size: few
v_call: TRBV19
j_call: TRBJ1-2
cdr3_aa: CATGQGTF
cdr3_nt: TGTGCCACCGGACAGGGCACCTTC

d_call: TRBD1
clone_size: .
v_call: TRBV12-3/TRBV12-4
j_call: TRBJ2-7
cdr3_aa: CASSLAMRTGEQYF
cdr3_nt: TGTGCCAGCAGTTTAGCCATGAGGACAGGCGAGCAGTACTTC

d_call: .
clone_size: few
v_call: TRBV7-9
j_call: TRBJ2-1
cdr3_aa: CASSYSRELRNEQFF
cdr3_nt: TGTGCCAGCAGCTACTCCAGGGAACTGAGGAATGAGCAGTTCTTC

d_call: .
clone_size: .
v_call: TRBV6-2/TRBV6-3
j_call: TRBJ1-2
cdr3_aa: CASSYSQGANYGYTF
cdr3_nt: TGTGCCAGCAGTTACTCGCAGGGCGCTAACTATGGCTACACCTTC

d_call: .
clone_size: .
v_call: TRBV10-3
j_call: TRBJ2-3
cdr3_aa: CAIRESRGLTDTQYF
cdr3_nt: TGTGCCATCAGGGAGTCGCGGGGGCTCACAGATACGCAGTATTTT

d_call: TRBD2
clone_size: many
v_call: TRBV29-1
j_call: TRBJ2-3
cdr3_aa: CSVDTSGNTDTQYF
cdr3_nt: TGCAGCGTCGACACTAGCGGCAACACAGATACGCAGTATTTT

d_call: TRBD2
clone_size: few
v_call: TRBV5-6
j_call: TRBJ2-1
cdr3_aa: CASSFLAGGVFF
cdr3_nt: TGTGCCAGCAGCTTTCTAGCGGGAGGGGTGTTCTTC

d_call: .
clone_size: many
v_call: TRBV7-2
j_call: TRBJ2-5
cdr3_aa: CASSRSGETQYF
cdr3_nt: TGTGCCAGCAGCCGGAGTGGGGAGACCCAGTACTTC

d_call: .
clone_size: .
v_call: TRBV6-2/TRBV6-3
j_call: TRBJ1-5
cdr3_aa: CASRRRGGINQPQHF
cdr3_nt: TGTGCCAGCAGGCGGCGAGGGGGGATTAATCAGCCCCAGCATTTT

d_call: .
clone_size: .
v_call: TRBV3-1
j_call: TRBJ1-4
cdr3_aa: CASSQRTSTEKLFF
cdr3_nt: TGTGCCAGCAGCCAACGGACATCCACGGAAAAACTGTTTTTT

d_call: .
clone_size: .
v_call: TRBV12-3/TRBV12-4
j_call: TRBJ1-5
cdr3_aa: CASSSLLTNQPQHF
cdr3_nt: TGTGCCAGCAGCAGTTTGCTCACAAATCAGCCCCAGCATTTT

d_call: TRBD1
clone_size: .
v_call: TRBV5-1
j_call: TRBJ2-3
cdr3_aa: CASSRQGATDTQYF
cdr3_nt: TGCGCCAGCAGCAGACAGGGGGCAACAGATACGCAGTATTTT

d_call: TRBD1
clone_size: .
v_call: TRBV5-1
j_call: TRBJ2-2
cdr3_aa: CPSSQQGGDTGELFF
cdr3_nt: TGCCCCAGCAGCCAACAGGGGGGAGACACCGGGGAGCTGTTTTTT

d_call: .
clone_size: few
v_call: TRBV12-3/TRBV12-4
j_call: TRBJ1-1
cdr3_aa: CASSLVSTEAFF
cdr3_nt: TGTGCCAGCAGTTTAGTCTCCACTGAAGCTTTCTTT

d_call: .
clone_size: few
v_call: TRBV12-3/TRBV12-4
j_call: TRBJ2-1
cdr3_aa: CASSYSYYNEQFF
cdr3_nt: TGTGCCAGCAGTTACAGCTACTACAATGAGCAGTTCTTC

d_call: .
clone_size: .
v_call: TRBV7-2
j_call: TRBJ2-3
cdr3_aa: CASSLEPGLSTDTQYF
cdr3_nt: TGTGCCAGCAGCTTAGAACCGGGACTCAGCACAGATACGCAGTATTTT

d_call: .
clone_size: few
v_call: TRBV6-2/TRBV6-3
j_call: TRBJ1-2
cdr3_aa: CASSLKANLYGYTF
cdr3_nt: TGTGCCAGCAGTTTAAAGGCGAACCTTTATGGCTACACCTTC